This T cell receptor beta chain was found in a study of T cell repertoires in cytomegalovirus infection. Study summary: TCR beta signatures that were public indicated CMV infection and matching HLA type.

TCRdb reprocessed the reads with MiXCR, giving one entry per CDR3 protein. The sample consists of some 180,000 distinct CDR3 sequences, roughly 9% of them appearing once. Overall study results and limits: Based on cumulative public TCR beta family frequency, carriers of CMV plus the relevant HLA were identified. What dominated the ex vivo response were HLA-C-restricted CMV-specific TCR beta clonotypes.

Germline lookup yields CDR1 MNHNS and CDR2 SASEGT. The CDR3 contains 14 residues. Trimming removed 6 bases from V and 3 bases from J, with 11 bases in between. This clonotype was counted at least ten times. As yet, its antigen is unknown. This clonotype was obtained from a human donor in good health (CMV status not recorded). Some clones in this sample may be carry-over from other donors' samples. The chain combines TRBV6-1 with TRBJ1-4; D might be TRBD1 (6 bases). Sample: PBMCs. The CDR3, as DNA: TGTGCCAGCAGCAACAGGGCCTCTAATGAAAAACTGTTTTTT. Protein product: CASSNRASNEKLFF.